These 5 T cell receptor beta chains share one sample of origin, sequenced in a study of molecular identifiers for immune sequencing clone quantification. MiXCR was run by TCRdb on the PCR reads, yielding one entry per CDR3 protein. The table records hundreds of thousands of distinct CDR3 sequences, 25% of them present only once. Material: naive CD8+ T cells from blood, with Jurkat cell RNA spiked in. Described subset: FACS-sorted CD8+CD4-CCR7+CD45RA+ naive T cells. Every receptor here comes from a human donor in good health. Some libraries in this study had Jurkat cell RNA spiked in.

On this clonotype itself: A read error may explain this, as a much larger clone is one base away. The chain joins TRBV9 to TRBJ1-1; D is perhaps TRBD1 (6 bases). The CDR3 runs to 13 residues. Germline V lookup: CDR1 SGDLS, CDR2 YYNGEE. As DNA, the CDR3 is TGTGCCAGCAGCCCCAGTGGGGGCACTGAAGCTCTCTTT. This translates into CASSPSGGTEALF.

The chain employs TRBV7-9 and TRBJ2-1, with D perhaps matching TRBD1 or TRBD2 (5 bases each). The CDR3 length is 14 residues. The V gene lost 7 bases and the J gene lost 8 bases, with 18 bases spanning the gap. Germline V gene data show CDR1 as SEHNR and CDR2 as FQNEAQ (reference sequence). The CDR3 nucleotides read TGTGCCAGCACCCCGCCGGGGACCCACGATGAGCAGTTCTTC. It is translated as CASTPPGTHDEQFF.

With regard to this clonotype: This clone may be a read error of a much larger clone one base away. Lacking the conserved final phenylalanine or tryptophan, this CDR3 likely reflects a read error. The rearrangement uses TRBV19 and TRBJ2-7, with a tentative D call TRBD1 (5 bases). Deletions cut 0 bases from V and 1 base from J, with 10 bases between. The CDR3 is 15 amino acids. The germline CDR1 and CDR2 sequences are LNHDA and SQIVND (reference sequence). The CDR3 nucleotides are TGTGCCAGTAGTATAGATCGCCAGGGTTCCTACGAGCAGTACTTA. This translates into CASSIDRQGSYEQYL.

This clonotype occurred many times. The J gene is TRBJ2-3, the V gene TRBV2, with 10 bases that match TRBD2. The CDR3 runs to 18 residues. CDR1 is SNHLY and CDR2 is FYNNEI in the germline V gene. Trimming removed 0 bases from V and 3 bases from J; junction bases left unmatched: 9. CDR3 loop: CASSEALSASGGTDTQYF. Here the CDR3 DNA reads TGTGCCAGCAGTGAAGCGCTTTCGGCTAGCGGGGGTACAGATACGCAGTATTTT.

This clonotype appeared many times. The J gene is TRBJ2-3, the V gene TRBV7-9; 10 nucleotides align to TRBD1. This CDR3 is 15 amino acids long. The ends lost 3 bases at V and 6 bases at J; junction bases unmatched: 6. Germline V CDR1 and CDR2: SEHNR, FQNEAQ (reference sequence). CDR3 residues: CASSFPGQGRDTQYF. The DNA for the CDR3 is TGTGCCAGCAGCTTCCCGGGACAGGGGAGGGATACGCAGTATTTT.